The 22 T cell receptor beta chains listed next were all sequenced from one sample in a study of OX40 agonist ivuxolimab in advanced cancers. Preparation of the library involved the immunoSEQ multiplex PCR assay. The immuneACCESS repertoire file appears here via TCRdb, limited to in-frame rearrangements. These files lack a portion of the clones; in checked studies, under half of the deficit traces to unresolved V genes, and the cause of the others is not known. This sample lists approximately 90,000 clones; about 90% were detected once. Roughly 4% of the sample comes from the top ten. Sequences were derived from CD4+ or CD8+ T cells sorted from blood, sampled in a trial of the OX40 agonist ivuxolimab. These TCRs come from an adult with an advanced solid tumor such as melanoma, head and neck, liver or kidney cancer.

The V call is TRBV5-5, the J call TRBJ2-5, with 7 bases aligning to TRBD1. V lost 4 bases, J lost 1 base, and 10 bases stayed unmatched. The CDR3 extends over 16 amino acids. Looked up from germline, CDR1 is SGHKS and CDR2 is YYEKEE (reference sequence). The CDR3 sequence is CASSPPGQRFQETQYF. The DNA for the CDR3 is TGTGCCAGCAGCCCCCCGGGACAGAGATTCCAAGAGACCCAGTACTTC.

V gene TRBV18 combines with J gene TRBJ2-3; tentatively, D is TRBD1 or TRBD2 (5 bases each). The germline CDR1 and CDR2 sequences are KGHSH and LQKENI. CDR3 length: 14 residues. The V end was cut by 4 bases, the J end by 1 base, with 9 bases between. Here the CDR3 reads CASSRRDGTDTQYF. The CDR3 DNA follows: TGTGCCAGCTCACGACGGGACGGCACAGATACGCAGTATTTT.

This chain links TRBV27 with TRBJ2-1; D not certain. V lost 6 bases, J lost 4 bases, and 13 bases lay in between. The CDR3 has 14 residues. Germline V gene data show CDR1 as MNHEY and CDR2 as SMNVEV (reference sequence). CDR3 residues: CASSSMRAYNEQFF. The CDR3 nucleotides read TGTGCCAGCAGCTCAATGAGAGCTTACAATGAGCAGTTCTTC.

The CDR3 DNA reads as TGCGCCAGCAGCTTGGCCGCTAGCGGGAGTAGTGAGCAGTTCTTC. Its protein is CASSLAASGSSEQFF. The chain couples TRBV5-1 to TRBJ2-1; 10 bases align to TRBD2. After removal of 0 bases from V and 9 bases from J, the junction contained 6 bases not matched to a gene. The CDR3 covers 15 residues. From germline, CDR1 is SGHRS and CDR2 YFSETQ.

CDR3 sequence (DNA): TGCGCCAGCAGTGAGATGACACCAGGAGCTTTCTTT. The encoded protein is CASSEMTPGAFF. This sequence joins TRBV10-2 and TRBJ1-1, with no clear D. CDR3 size: 12 residues. V was shortened by 2 bases and J by 10 bases, with 11 bases between the two germline ends. Germline V lookup: CDR1 WSHSY, CDR2 SAAADI.

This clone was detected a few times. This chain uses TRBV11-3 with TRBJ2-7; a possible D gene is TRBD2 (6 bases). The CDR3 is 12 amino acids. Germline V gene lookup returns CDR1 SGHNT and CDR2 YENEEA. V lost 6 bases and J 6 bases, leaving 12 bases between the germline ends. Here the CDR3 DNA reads TGTGCCAGCAGTCGGGCCGGGGGCGAGCAGTACTTC. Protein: CASSRAGGEQYF.

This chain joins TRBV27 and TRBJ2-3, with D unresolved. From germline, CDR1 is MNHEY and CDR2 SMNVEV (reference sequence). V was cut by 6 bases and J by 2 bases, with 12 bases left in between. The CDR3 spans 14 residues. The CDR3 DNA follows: TGTGCCAGCAGATTAGGGCAGAACACAGATACGCAGTATTTT. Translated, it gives CASRLGQNTDTQYF.

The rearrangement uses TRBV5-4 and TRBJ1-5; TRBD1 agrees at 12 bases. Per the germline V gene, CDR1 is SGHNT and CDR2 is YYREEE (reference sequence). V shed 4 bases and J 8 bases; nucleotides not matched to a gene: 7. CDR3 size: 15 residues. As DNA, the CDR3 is TGTGCCAGCAGCCAGGGGACAGGGGGCAGGGAGCCCCAGCATTTT. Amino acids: CASSQGTGGREPQHF.

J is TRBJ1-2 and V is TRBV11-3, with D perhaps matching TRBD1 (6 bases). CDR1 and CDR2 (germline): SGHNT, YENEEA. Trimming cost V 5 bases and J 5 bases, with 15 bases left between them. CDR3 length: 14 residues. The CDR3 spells CASSESRGSYGYTF. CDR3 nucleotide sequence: TGTGCCAGCAGCGAAAGCAGGGGCTCTTATGGCTACACCTTC.

The CDR3, as DNA: TGTGCCAGCAGTCCCCCGTCATCTACCGAGCAGTACTTC. Translation: CASSPPSSTEQYF. The gene calls are TRBV28 and TRBJ2-7; D unresolved. V lost 5 bases, J lost 6 bases, and 14 bases lay in between. Per the germline V gene, CDR1 is MDHEN and CDR2 is SYDVKM. This CDR3 has 13 residues.

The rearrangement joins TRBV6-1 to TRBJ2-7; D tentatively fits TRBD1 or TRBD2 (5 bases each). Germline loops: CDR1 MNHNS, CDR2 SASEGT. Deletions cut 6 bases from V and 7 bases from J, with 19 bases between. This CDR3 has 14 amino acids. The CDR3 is CASRTTRDAGEQYF. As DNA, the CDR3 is TGTGCCAGCAGAACTACACGGGACGCTGGGGAGCAGTACTTC.

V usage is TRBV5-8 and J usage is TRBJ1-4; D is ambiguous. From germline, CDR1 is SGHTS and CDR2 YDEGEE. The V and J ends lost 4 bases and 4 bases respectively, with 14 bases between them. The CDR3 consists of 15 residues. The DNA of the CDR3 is TGTGCCAGCAGCGATTACAGCTCCGGTAATGAAAAACTGTTTTTT. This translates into CASSDYSSGNEKLFF.

CDR3 amino acids: CSGLVQETQYF. The CDR3 nucleotides read TGCAGTGGACTAGTCCAAGAGACCCAGTACTTC. This sequence joins TRBV20-1 and TRBJ2-5; a weak D match, TRBD2 (6 bases). The CDR3 is 11 residues long. Germline CDR1 is DFQATT and CDR2 is SNEGSKA (reference sequence). With 7 bases removed from V and 1 base from J, the gap between germline ends came to 7 bases.

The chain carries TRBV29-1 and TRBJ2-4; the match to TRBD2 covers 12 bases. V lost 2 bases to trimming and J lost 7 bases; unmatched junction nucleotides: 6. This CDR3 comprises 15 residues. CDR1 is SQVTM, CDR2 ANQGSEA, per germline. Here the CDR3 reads CSVESPGTSGNIQYF. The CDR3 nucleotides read TGCAGCGTTGAATCGCCCGGGACTAGCGGGAACATTCAGTACTTC. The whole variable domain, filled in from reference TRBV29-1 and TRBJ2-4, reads SAVISQKPSRDICQRGTSLTIQCQVDSQVTMMFWYRQQPGQSLTLIATANQGSEATYESGFVIDKFPISRPNLTFSTLTVSNMSPEDSSIYLCSVESPGTSGNIQYFGAGTRLSVL.

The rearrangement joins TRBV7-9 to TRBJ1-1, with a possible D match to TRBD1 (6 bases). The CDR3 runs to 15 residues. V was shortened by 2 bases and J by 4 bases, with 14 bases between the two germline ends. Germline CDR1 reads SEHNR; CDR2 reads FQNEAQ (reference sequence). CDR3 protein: CASSLFLRGGTEAFF. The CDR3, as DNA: TGTGCCAGCAGCTTATTCCTCCGAGGGGGCACTGAAGCTTTCTTT.

The CDR3 bases are TGTGCCAGCAGCCAGGGGGTGGGCTCCTACAATGAGCAGTTCTTC. Protein sequence: CASSQGVGSYNEQFF. The chain combines TRBV7-6 with TRBJ2-1; 7 nucleotides line up with TRBD1. Trimming took 5 bases from V and 0 from J; bases not matched to a gene: 4. The CDR3 covers 15 residues. The germline V gene encodes CDR1 SGHVS and CDR2 FNYEAQ.

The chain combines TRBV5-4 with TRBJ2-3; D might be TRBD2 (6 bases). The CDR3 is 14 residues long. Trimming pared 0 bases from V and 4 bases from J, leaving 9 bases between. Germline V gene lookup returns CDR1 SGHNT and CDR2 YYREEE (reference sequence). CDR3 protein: CASSLGGEADTQYF. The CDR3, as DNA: TGTGCCAGCAGCTTGGGCGGGGAGGCAGATACGCAGTATTTT.

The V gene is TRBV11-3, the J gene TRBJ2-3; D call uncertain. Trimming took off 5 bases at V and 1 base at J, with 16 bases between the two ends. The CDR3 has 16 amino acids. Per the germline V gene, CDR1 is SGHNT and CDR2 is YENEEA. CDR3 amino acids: CASSPRGIPGTDTQYF. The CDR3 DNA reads TGTGCCAGCAGCCCCCGCGGCATCCCTGGCACAGATACGCAGTATTTT.

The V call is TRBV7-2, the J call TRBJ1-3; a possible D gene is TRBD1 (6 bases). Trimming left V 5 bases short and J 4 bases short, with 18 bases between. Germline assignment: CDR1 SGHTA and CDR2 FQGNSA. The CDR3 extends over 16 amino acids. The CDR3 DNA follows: TGTGCCAGCAGCAGCAGGGGCACGGGATCCGGAAACACCATATATTTT. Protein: CASSSRGTGSGNTIYF.

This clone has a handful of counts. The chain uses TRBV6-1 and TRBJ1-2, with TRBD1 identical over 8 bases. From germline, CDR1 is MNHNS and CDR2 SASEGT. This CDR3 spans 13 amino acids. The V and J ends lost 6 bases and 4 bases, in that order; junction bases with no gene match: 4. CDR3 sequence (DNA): TGTGCCAGCAGCGCGGGACAGGTCTATGGCTACACCTTC. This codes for CASSAGQVYGYTF.

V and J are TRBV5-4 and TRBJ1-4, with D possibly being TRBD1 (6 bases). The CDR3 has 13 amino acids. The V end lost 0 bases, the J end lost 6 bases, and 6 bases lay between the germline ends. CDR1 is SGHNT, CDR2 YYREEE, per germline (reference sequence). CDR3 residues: CASSLGTDEKLFF. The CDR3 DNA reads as TGTGCCAGCAGCTTGGGGACAGATGAAAAACTGTTTTTT. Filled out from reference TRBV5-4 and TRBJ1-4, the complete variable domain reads ETGVTQSPTHLIKTRGQQVTLRCSSQSGHNTVSWYQQALGQGPQFIFQYYREEENGRGNFPPRFSGLQFPNYSSELNVNALELDDSALYLCASSLGTDEKLFFGSGTQLSVL.

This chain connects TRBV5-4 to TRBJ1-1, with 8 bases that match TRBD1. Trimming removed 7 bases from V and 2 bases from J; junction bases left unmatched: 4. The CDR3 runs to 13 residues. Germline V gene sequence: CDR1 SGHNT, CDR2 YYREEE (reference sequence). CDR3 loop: CASGTGLNTEAFF. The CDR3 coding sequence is TGTGCCAGCGGGACAGGTCTAAACACTGAAGCTTTCTTT.